One and the same sample provided the 20 T cell receptor beta chains below, sequenced in a study of CD8+CD57+ T cells in acquired aplastic anemia. Both TCR beta VDJ combination and CDR3 sequence profiling were carried out. Genomic DNA was the template for this profiling. From the reads, TCRdb called clonotypes with MiXCR, one entry per CDR3 protein. The data show around 190,000 distinct CDR3 sequences, approximately 50% seen once. What was sequenced was sorted CD4+, CD8+, or CD8+CD57+ T cells (not recorded which) from PBMCs. These receptors all stem from a human donor in good health, serving as a control.

The J gene is TRBJ2-7, the V gene TRBV2; 7 bases map to TRBD1. Germline V lookup: CDR1 SNHLY, CDR2 FYNNEI. CDR3 length: 15 amino acids. After removal of 6 bases from V and 0 bases from J, the junction contained 8 bases not matched to a gene. The CDR3 loop reads CASRGDSKSSYEQYF. The CDR3 DNA sequence: TGTGCCAGCAGGGGGGACAGCAAGAGCTCCTACGAGCAGTACTTC.

This clonotype was seen repeatedly, ten times or more. The V and J genes are TRBV3-1 and TRBJ1-5, with D tentatively TRBD1 (5 bases). Trimming took off 1 base at V and 5 bases at J, with 12 bases between the two ends. CDR1 and CDR2 (germline): LGHDT, YNNKEL (reference sequence). CDR3 length: 15 residues. The CDR3 coding sequence is TGTGCCAGCAGCCAAGTTTCAGGGTTCGATCAGCCCCAGCATTTT. Protein product: CASSQVSGFDQPQHF.

As concerns this clonotype: Because it lacks the conserved phenylalanine or tryptophan at the end, this CDR3 is likely a read error. This chain connects TRBV7-9 to TRBJ2-5, with D possibly TRBD2 on 7 matching bases. This CDR3 is built from 19 residues. In germline, CDR1 is SEHNR, CDR2 FQNEAQ (reference sequence). The ends were cut back, 5 bases at V and 2 bases at J, with 27 bases in the middle. This chain's CDR3 is CASSQGSSRGASGQETQYY. CDR3 coding DNA: TGTGCCAGCAGCCAAGGGTCATCACGGGGGGCCTCGGGGCAAGAGACCCAGTACTAC.

V is TRBV20-1 and J is TRBJ2-3; D is possibly TRBD2 (6 bases). The CDR3 is 15 residues long. The V end was cut by 1 base, the J end by 1 base, with 12 bases between. The V gene's germline CDR1 is DFQATT and CDR2 SNEGSKA (reference sequence). The DNA of the CDR3 is TGCAGTGCTAGAGGCCTAGCGTTACGCACAGATACGCAGTATTTT. Translated: CSARGLALRTDTQYF.

As to this clonotype: A read error is likely, as this CDR3 ends without the conserved phenylalanine or tryptophan. The chain has TRBV2 and TRBJ2-6, with D possibly TRBD1 on 6 matching bases. Per the germline V gene, CDR1 is SNHLY and CDR2 is FYNNEI. This CDR3 comprises 15 residues. CDR3 sequence (DNA): TGCGCCAGCAGTGAAGAGGGGGCTGGGGCCAACGTCCTGACTTCC. Protein sequence: CASSEEGAGANVLTS.

The CDR3 DNA reads as TGCGCCAGCAGTGGGAGGACATACTCCTACGAGCAGTACTTC. Encoded protein: CASSGRTYSYEQYF. This chain connects TRBV10-1 to TRBJ2-7; D may match TRBD1 or TRBD2 (5 bases each). With 4 bases removed from V and 0 bases from J, the gap between germline ends came to 10 bases. Germline-derived CDR1 and CDR2 are WNHNN and SYGVQD (reference sequence). The CDR3 runs to 14 residues.

With respect to this clonotype: This may arise from a read error, as a much more abundant clone is one base away. The chain joins TRBV12-3 or TRBV12-4 to TRBJ2-1; TRBD2 matches 9 bases. The CDR3 loop spans 15 amino acids. In DNA form, the CDR3 reads TGTGCCAGCAGCCCAGGACTAGCGTCCTACAATGAGCGGTTCTTC. Residues: CASSPGLASYNERFF.

This clonotype was found a few times. The chain carries TRBV19 and TRBJ1-2; D unresolved. The germline V and J ends were trimmed by 7 bases and 0 bases, with 12 bases remaining between them. Germline V lookup: CDR1 LNHDA, CDR2 SQIVND (reference sequence). This CDR3 comprises 14 residues. The DNA for the CDR3 is TGTGCCAGTAAGGCAGTTCAATCTAACTATGGCTACACCTTC. Protein sequence: CASKAVQSNYGYTF.

The table lists this clonotype with many counts. The V call is TRBV7-3, the J call TRBJ2-2; D is uncertain. CDR3 length: 15 amino acids. Looked up from germline, CDR1 is SGHTA and CDR2 is FQGTGA. Trimming cost V 2 bases and J 1 base, with 8 bases left between them. CDR3 sequence: CASSLQPLNTGELFF. The DNA for the CDR3 is TGTGCCAGCAGCTTACAACCGCTGAACACCGGGGAGCTGTTTTTT.

This clonotype was detected only once. The chain is built from TRBV10-3 and TRBJ2-2; D not certain. The CDR3 consists of 13 residues. Germline values: CDR1 ENHRY, CDR2 SYGVKD. The V end was cut by 1 base, the J end by 8 bases, with 8 bases between. The CDR3 nucleotides read TGTGCCATCAGTGAGTATTCTACAGGGGAGCTGTTTTTT. It translates to CAISEYSTGELFF.

This clonotype was found many times. The rearrangement joins TRBV6-2 or TRBV6-3 to TRBJ2-7; no firm D call. This CDR3 has 13 amino acids. V lost 3 bases to trimming and J lost 1 base, with 7 bases between them. Per the germline V gene, CDR1 is MNHEY and CDR2 is SVGEGT. CDR3 DNA sequence: TGTGCCAGCAGTTATTACGTTTCCTACGAGCAGTACTTC. Translation gives CASSYYVSYEQYF.

This clonotype was detected ten times or more. The chain carries TRBV5-8 and TRBJ2-5; the D gene could be TRBD1 or TRBD2 (7 bases each). The CDR3 has 18 amino acids. The V end lost 3 bases, the J end lost 0 bases, and 21 bases lay between the germline ends. The germline CDR1 and CDR2 sequences are SGHTS and YDEGEE. CDR3 sequence: CASSYGDSGTAYQETQYF. The CDR3, as DNA: TGTGCCAGCAGCTACGGAGACAGCGGGACAGCGTACCAAGAGACCCAGTACTTC. Full variable domain (outside the CDR3, taken from reference TRBV5-8 and TRBJ2-5): EAGVTQSPTHLIKTRGQQATLRCSPISGHTSVYWYQQALGLGLQFLLWYDEGEERNRGNFPPRFSGRQFPNYSSELNVNALELEDSALYLCASSYGDSGTAYQETQYFGPGTRLLVL.

V and J are TRBV15 and TRBJ1-3; 7 bases agree with TRBD1. The CDR3 covers 16 residues. Trimming took 3 bases from V and 0 from J; bases not matched to a gene: 5. Germline CDR1 reads LNHNV; CDR2 reads YYDKDF (reference sequence). The CDR3 DNA is TGTGCCACCAGCAGGGGGACAGACGTCTCTGGAAACACCATATATTTT. Amino acids: CATSRGTDVSGNTIYF.

At least ten counts were recorded for this clonotype. The genes are TRBV19 and TRBJ2-1; D is tentatively TRBD1 or TRBD2 (5 bases each). Per the germline V gene, CDR1 is LNHDA and CDR2 is SQIVND (reference sequence). The CDR3 is 14 amino acids. Trimming removed 9 bases from V and 3 bases from J, with 15 bases in between. CDR3 nucleotide sequence: TGTGCCAGCCACCCCGGGACGGACTACAATGAGCAGTTCTTC. Translating gives CASHPGTDYNEQFF. The full variable domain, rest sourced from reference TRBV19 and TRBJ2-1, is DGGITQSPKYLFRKEGQNVTLSCEQNLNHDAMYWYRQDPGQGLRLIYYSQIVNDFQKGDIAEGYSVSREKKESFPLTVTSAQKNPTAFYLCASHPGTDYNEQFFGPGTRLTVL.

This clonotype showed up many times. V and J are TRBV7-3 and TRBJ1-1; D is uncertain. The CDR3 sequence is 13 residues long. The ends were cut back, 3 bases at V and 7 bases at J, with 12 bases in the middle. Germline V gene sequence: CDR1 SGHTA, CDR2 FQGTGA. The CDR3: CASSFVGSNEAFF. CDR3 bases: TGTGCCAGCAGCTTTGTAGGATCCAATGAAGCTTTCTTT.

J is TRBJ2-3 and V is TRBV19; D perhaps matches TRBD2 (5 bases). Looked up from germline, CDR1 is LNHDA and CDR2 is SQIVND (reference sequence). CDR3 length: 15 residues. The ends were cut back, 7 bases at V and 3 bases at J, with 17 bases in the middle. The CDR3 region is CASTQTGISTDTQYF. The CDR3 region has the DNA TGTGCCAGTACACAGACGGGGATCAGTACAGATACGCAGTATTTT.

Comments on this clonotype: A junction boundary mismatches the germline segment, possibly from a read error. This sequence joins TRBV19 and TRBJ2-3; perhaps TRBD1 as D (5 bases). Germline CDR1 LNHDA, CDR2 SQIVND (reference sequence). The CDR3 contains 11 residues. The DNA of the CDR3 is TGTGCCAGTGGCCGCACAGGTACGCAGTATTTT. Protein: CASGRTGTQYF.

This clonotype was observed once. A much larger clone lies one base from this, so it may be a read error. The V gene is TRBV10-3, the J gene TRBJ1-1; D gene uncertain. The CDR3 has 12 residues. V shed 4 bases and J shed 4 bases, with 7 bases lying between them. CDR1 ENHRY and CDR2 SYGVKD come from the germline V gene. The CDR3 nucleotides are TGTGCCATCAGTGGGGAAGGCACTGAAGCTTTCTTT. Protein: CAISGEGTEAFF.

Details on this clonotype: It is unclear where the CDR3 begins or ends on the DNA, so no DNA is shown, and the CDR3 is as TCRdb lists it. The chain recombines TRBV13 with TRBJ1-2; the DNA was not used to check the table's D call, TRBD1. The CDR3 has 20 amino acids, counting both end residues. The germline V gene encodes CDR1 PRHDT and CDR2 FYEKMQ (reference sequence). This chain's CDR3 is CASSFYICSARTGGTYGYTF.

The chain employs TRBV7-6 and TRBJ2-7; D is uncertain. This CDR3 region has 13 residues. The V gene's germline CDR1 is SGHVS and CDR2 FNYEAQ. Trimming shortened V by 1 base and J by 7 bases, and 11 bases separated the two germline ends. The CDR3 spells CASSLGPLFEQYF. The CDR3 region has the DNA TGTGCCAGCAGCTTAGGCCCCCTTTTTGAGCAGTACTTC.